The 31 T cell receptor beta chains listed next were all sequenced from one sample in a study of T-cell memory formation after mild COVID-19. A single record per CDR3 protein comes from TCRdb applying MiXCR to the 5' RACE reads. The sample lists hundreds of thousands of distinct CDR3 sequences, less than 25% occurring once. The sequenced sample consisted of PBMCs or a T cell subset sorted from them (not recorded which). The receptors stem from an adult woman who had mild COVID-19 (a few samples of this study predate the infection). Cell type and time point are not known.

This rearrangement joins TRBV19 to TRBJ1-1; D unresolved. V lost 2 bases, J lost 1 base, and 11 bases lay in between. CDR1 LNHDA and CDR2 SQIVND come from the germline V gene (reference sequence). This CDR3 region has 15 residues. Written as DNA, the CDR3 is TGTGCCAGTAGTATACTCCTGGCGGGGAACACTGAAGCTTTCTTT. Its translation is CASSILLAGNTEAFF.

The chain couples TRBV20-1 to TRBJ1-2; TRBD1 agrees at 9 bases. V gave up 3 bases and J gave up 0 bases; unmatched junction bases: 8. Germline V gene sequence: CDR1 DFQATT, CDR2 SNEGSKA (reference sequence). The CDR3 is 16 residues long. The DNA of the CDR3 is TGCAGTGCTAGGAAGTGGGACAGGGTTTCTAACTATGGCTACACCTTC. Encoded protein: CSARKWDRVSNYGYTF.

The chain carries TRBV7-3 and TRBJ1-2; 9 nucleotides match TRBD1. Per germline, CDR1 SGHTA and CDR2 FQGTGA. The length of the CDR3 is 15 residues. The ends lost 0 bases at V and 7 bases at J; junction bases unmatched: 6. The CDR3 DNA sequence: TGTGCCAGCAGCTTAACGGGGACAGGGTCGCGTGGCTACACCTTC. Translation gives CASSLTGTGSRGYTF.

The rearrangement uses TRBV7-9 and TRBJ2-4; no firm D call. The V and J ends lost 5 bases and 0 bases respectively, with 17 bases between them. CDR3 size: 17 residues. Per the germline V gene, CDR1 is SEHNR and CDR2 is FQNEAQ (reference sequence). DNA of the CDR3: TGTGCCAGCAGCAACTCGTGGGAAGGCGCAGCCAAAAACATTCAGTACTTC. Its protein is CASSNSWEGAAKNIQYF.

The chain joins TRBV7-9 to TRBJ1-4; a weak D match, TRBD1 (5 bases). V lost 3 bases, J lost 5 bases, and 13 bases lay in between. Per the germline V gene, CDR1 is SEHNR and CDR2 is FQNEAQ (reference sequence). The length of the CDR3 is 15 residues. The CDR3 DNA is TGTGCCAGCAGCTTGACAGCCTACCAGAATGAAAAACTGTTTTTT. This codes for CASSLTAYQNEKLFF. Variable domain in full (rest from reference TRBV7-9 and TRBJ1-4): DTGVSQNPRHKITKRGQNVTFRCDPISEHNRLYWYRQTLGQGPEFLTYFQNEAQLEKSRLLSDRFSAERPKGSFSTLEIQRTEQGDSAMYLCASSLTAYQNEKLFFGSGTQLSVL.

This clonotype turned up a few times. V and J are TRBV3-1 and TRBJ2-3, with D uncertain. CDR1 LGHDT and CDR2 YNNKEL come from the germline V gene (reference sequence). The CDR3 contains 16 residues. V lost 2 bases to trimming and J lost 0 bases, with 12 bases between them. CDR3 bases: TGTGCCAGCAGCCAATTACAATACCCTAGCACAGATACGCAGTATTTT. It yields the protein CASSQLQYPSTDTQYF.

This rearrangement joins TRBV10-3 to TRBJ1-1; possible D gene TRBD1, 6 bases. This CDR3 has 14 residues. Germline V gene sequence: CDR1 ENHRY, CDR2 SYGVKD. V gave up 3 bases and J gave up 1 base, with 9 bases separating them. In DNA form, the CDR3 reads TGTGCCATCAGTGAAGACAGGTCGAACACTGAAGCTTTCTTT. Encoded protein: CAISEDRSNTEAFF.

This chain uses TRBV20-1 with TRBJ2-3; 10 bases map to TRBD1. V was clipped by 6 bases and J by 5 bases; unmatched bases: 8. The CDR3 length is 14 residues. From germline, CDR1 is DFQATT and CDR2 SNEGSKA (reference sequence). The chain's CDR3 is CSATGTGAIDTQYF. CDR3 sequence (DNA): TGCAGTGCCACCGGGACAGGGGCTATAGATACGCAGTATTTT.

There are many counts of this clonotype. In DNA, the CDR3 is TGCAGTGCCACACTATACAATGAGCAGTTCTTC. Protein: CSATLYNEQFF. The rearrangement links TRBV20-1 to TRBJ2-1; D is unclear. CDR1 and CDR2 from the germline V gene are DFQATT and SNEGSKA (reference sequence). Trimming removed 6 bases from V and 4 bases from J, with 7 bases in between. The CDR3 consists of 11 residues.

A few counts support this clonotype. The CDR3 DNA reads TGCAGTGCTAGAGATAGGGCTAACTATGGCTACACCTTC. Translated, it gives CSARDRANYGYTF. The rearrangement uses TRBV20-1 and TRBJ1-2; D is uncertain. The CDR3 has 13 amino acids. In germline, CDR1 is DFQATT, CDR2 SNEGSKA (reference sequence). Deletions cut 0 bases from V and 0 bases from J, with 5 bases between.

J is TRBJ1-4 and V is TRBV20-1; 7 bases fit TRBD1. The ends lost 6 bases at V and 8 bases at J; junction bases unmatched: 9. Germline V gene sequence: CDR1 DFQATT, CDR2 SNEGSKA (reference sequence). The CDR3 runs to 13 residues. The CDR3 DNA reads as TGCAGTGCGTCTCAGGGGGAAGAAGAAAAACTGTTTTTT. This gives the protein CSASQGEEEKLFF.

The CDR3 DNA reads as TGCGCCAGCAGCCTCCGGACAACTCGAGGTGAAAAACTGTTTTTT. Amino acid sequence: CASSLRTTRGEKLFF. V is TRBV4-1 and J is TRBJ1-4; weak D call: TRBD1 (5 bases). The germline V gene encodes CDR1 MGHRA and CDR2 YSYEKL. The V gene lost 4 bases and the J gene lost 7 bases, with 16 bases spanning the gap. The CDR3 sequence is 15 residues long.

The V call is TRBV27, the J call TRBJ1-6; no reliable D call. In germline, CDR1 is MNHEY, CDR2 SMNVEV (reference sequence). V lost 6 bases and J 0 bases, leaving 18 bases between the germline ends. The CDR3 has 18 residues. CDR3 sequence (DNA): TGTGCCAGCAGACCCTTTGGGGTGATGAGCTCCTATAATTCACCCCTCCACTTT. Residues: CASRPFGVMSSYNSPLHF.

The V gene is TRBV7-3, the J gene TRBJ1-2, with 7 bases lining up with TRBD1. Germline CDR1 is SGHTA and CDR2 is FQGTGA. The CDR3 spans 16 residues. V lost 3 bases and J lost 2; bases outside the gene matches: 9. The CDR3 DNA reads as TGTGCCAGCAGCTTGAAACCCCGACAGGGCAACTATGGCTACACCTTC. Encoded protein: CASSLKPRQGNYGYTF.

This clonotype was observed a handful of times. The chain has TRBV7-2 and TRBJ2-1; perhaps TRBD1 as D (6 bases). The CDR3 extends over 14 amino acids. The germline gives CDR1 SGHTA, CDR2 FQGNSA. The V end lost 3 bases, the J end lost 9 bases, and 15 bases lay between the germline ends. The DNA for the CDR3 is TGTGCCAGCAGCTTGGGGTTACAGGGTCTTGAGCAGTTCTTC. Translating gives CASSLGLQGLEQFF.

This clonotype appeared a few times. The V call is TRBV7-8, the J call TRBJ2-2; 7 nucleotides agree with TRBD1. Germline V lookup: CDR1 SGHVS, CDR2 FQNEAQ. J gave up 5 bases and V 4 bases, and 7 bases lay outside the gene matches. The CDR3 extends over 15 amino acids. CDR3 amino acids: CASSSEQGFTGELFF. Written as DNA, the CDR3 is TGTGCCAGCAGCTCCGAACAGGGGTTTACCGGGGAGCTGTTTTTT.

CDR3 protein: CSVENHQETQYF. The CDR3 bases are TGCAGCGTTGAAAACCACCAAGAGACCCAGTACTTC. The chain recombines TRBV29-1 with TRBJ2-5; D is ambiguous. V was trimmed by 2 bases and J by 0 bases, leaving 4 bases between them. The length of the CDR3 is 12 residues. Germline V gene data show CDR1 as SQVTM and CDR2 as ANQGSEA.

The genes are TRBV7-9 and TRBJ2-5; TRBD1 might be the D (6 bases). Germline V lookup: CDR1 SEHNR, CDR2 FQNEAQ (reference sequence). Trimming removed 1 base from V and 0 bases from J, with 9 bases in between. The CDR3 sequence is 15 residues long. In nucleotides, the CDR3 is TGTGCCAGCAGCTTAGGGGGGCCAGACCAAGAGACCCAGTACTTC. As protein: CASSLGGPDQETQYF.

This clonotype was found many times. The rearrangement joins TRBV29-1 to TRBJ2-7; D possibly corresponds to TRBD2 (6 bases). Per the germline V gene, CDR1 is SQVTM and CDR2 is ANQGSEA. This CDR3 comprises 13 residues. V was pared by 7 bases and J by 6 bases, with 19 bases between. The CDR3 reads CSASGGILREQYF. The DNA for the CDR3 is TGCAGCGCCTCGGGCGGGATTCTACGCGAGCAGTACTTC.

This clonotype has more than one count but fewer than ten. CDR3 region: CATSDGRFYNSPLHF. The CDR3 nucleotides read TGTGCCACCAGTGACGGACGGTTTTATAATTCACCCCTCCACTTT. The chain is built from TRBV24-1 and TRBJ1-6; D call uncertain. V was cut by 4 bases and J by 4 bases, with 10 bases left in between. Looked up from germline, CDR1 is KGHDR and CDR2 is SFDVKD. This CDR3 comprises 15 residues.

This clonotype appeared a single time. The CDR3 nucleotides are TGCAGCGTTGAAGCCCAGGGTGAGCAGTACTTC. It yields the protein CSVEAQGEQYF. The chain employs TRBV29-1 and TRBJ2-7; possibly TRBD1 for D (5 bases). V lost 1 base, J lost 7 bases, and 8 bases lay in between. Germline values: CDR1 SQVTM, CDR2 ANQGSEA. This CDR3 is 11 amino acids long.

The chain uses TRBV5-1 and TRBJ2-2, with TRBD1 identical over 8 bases. The length of the CDR3 is 15 residues. Trimming at V came to 3 bases and at J to 4 bases, leaving 5 bases not matched to a gene. The V gene's germline CDR1 is SGHRS and CDR2 YFSETQ. The DNA of the CDR3 is TGCGCCAGCAGCTCGGGACAGGCTAGCACCGGGGAGCTGTTTTTT. Its protein product is CASSSGQASTGELFF.

The chain employs TRBV24-1 and TRBJ2-7; a weak D match, TRBD2 (5 bases). The CDR3 sequence is 13 residues long. CDR1 KGHDR and CDR2 SFDVKD come from the germline V gene. The V end lost 1 base, the J end lost 7 bases, and 10 bases lay between the germline ends. CDR3 sequence (DNA): TGTGCCACCAGTGATTTTAGAGGGTCTGAGCAGTACTTC. It codes for CATSDFRGSEQYF.

The sample holds a few counts of this clonotype. The chain uses TRBV5-6 and TRBJ2-1; TRBD2 is a possible D gene (5 bases). Germline lookup yields CDR1 SGHDT and CDR2 YYEEEE. This CDR3 is built from 14 residues. The V end was cut by 2 bases, the J end by 9 bases, with 15 bases between. The CDR3 is CASSFEGEVGEQFF. The CDR3 coding sequence is TGTGCCAGCAGCTTTGAGGGAGAAGTCGGTGAGCAGTTCTTC. Together with reference TRBV5-6 and TRBJ2-1, the CDR3 gives the full variable domain: DAGVTQSPTHLIKTRGQQVTLRCSPKSGHDTVSWYQQALGQGPQFIFQYYEEEERQRGNFPDRFSGHQFPNYSSELNVNALLLGDSALYLCASSFEGEVGEQFFGPGTRLTVL.

The chain has TRBV18 and TRBJ2-5, with 8 bases aligning to TRBD1. Trimming at V came to 5 bases and at J to 7 bases, leaving 18 bases not matched to a gene. Germline CDR1 KGHSH, CDR2 LQKENI. The CDR3 is made up of 17 amino acids. CDR3 amino acids: CASSSSLQGATPGTQYF. The CDR3 DNA follows: TGTGCCAGCTCATCCTCCCTCCAGGGGGCCACTCCAGGGACCCAGTACTTC. The whole variable domain, filled in from reference TRBV18 and TRBJ2-5, reads NAGVMQNPRHLVRRRGQEARLRCSPMKGHSHVYWYRQLPEEGLKFMVYLQKENIIDESGMPKERFSAEFPKEGPSILRIQQVVRGDSAAYFCASSSSLQGATPGTQYFGPGTRLLVL.

The gene calls are TRBV2 and TRBJ1-5; D remains unclear. The CDR3 totals 15 residues. The germline V gene has CDR1 SNHLY and CDR2 FYNNEI. V gave up 6 bases and J gave up 4 bases, with 16 bases separating them. The CDR3 protein is CASRPGGVENQPQHF. The CDR3 nucleotides read TGTGCCAGCAGGCCCGGTGGGGTGGAAAATCAGCCCCAGCATTTT. Variable domain in full (rest from reference TRBV2 and TRBJ1-5): EPEVTQTPSHQVTQMGQEVILRCVPISNHLYFYWYRQILGQKVEFLVSFYNNEISEKSEIFDDQFSVERPDGSNFTLKIRSTKLEDSAMYFCASRPGGVENQPQHFGDGTRLSIL.

The table lists this clonotype with a few counts. In DNA, the CDR3 is TGTGCCAGCAGCCAAGGGGTCTCCTACGAGCAGTACTTC. This translates into CASSQGVSYEQYF. The chain uses TRBV7-6 and TRBJ2-7; tentatively, D is TRBD1 (5 bases). V was clipped by 5 bases and J by 0 bases, with 8 bases between them. The CDR3 consists of 13 residues. Germline CDR1 is SGHVS and CDR2 is FNYEAQ.

The chain has TRBV25-1 and TRBJ1-2; D unresolved. Germline CDR1 reads MGHDK; CDR2 reads SYGVNS. The germline V and J ends were trimmed by 3 bases and 6 bases, with 11 bases remaining between them. The CDR3 sequence is 13 residues long. CDR3 DNA sequence: TGTGCCAGCAGTGATCCCCCCCGACATGGCTACACCTTC. It translates to CASSDPPRHGYTF.

This clonotype turned up a few times. V is TRBV10-3 and J is TRBJ1-2; D uncertain. Per the germline V gene, CDR1 is ENHRY and CDR2 is SYGVKD. CDR3 size: 13 residues. V lost 11 bases to trimming and J lost 4 bases, with 17 bases between them. The CDR3 region has the DNA TGTGCCGCGAGTAAGTCCGCGTCCTATGGCTACACCTTC. It yields the protein CAASKSASYGYTF.

The V call is TRBV12-3 or TRBV12-4, the J call TRBJ1-2; no firm D call. The CDR3 length is 14 residues. The germline V and J ends were trimmed by 1 base and 3 bases, with 9 bases remaining between them. Here the CDR3 reads CASSLELLDYGYTF. In nucleotides, the CDR3 is TGTGCCAGCAGTTTAGAGTTATTGGACTATGGCTACACCTTC.

This chain links TRBV29-1 with TRBJ2-7; D is perhaps TRBD1 (5 bases). The CDR3 runs 11 residues. CDR1 is SQVTM and CDR2 is ANQGSEA in the germline V gene. Between the trimmed V and J ends, which lost 3 bases and 3 bases, there was a span of 6 bases. This chain's CDR3 is CSVDDSYEQYF. Written as DNA, the CDR3 is TGCAGCGTTGATGACAGCTACGAGCAGTACTTC.